The rows below give T cell receptor beta chains drawn from one sample of a study of T cell repertoires in aging, cancer and after chemotherapy. Each CDR3 protein is one row after TCRdb ran MiXCR on the multiplex PCR reads. The sample contains fewer than 20,000 distinct CDR3 sequences, 45% to 55% of which appear only once. Sample: blood. The source is a human donor in good health. Each CDR3 is given with its conserved first and last residue. Each record gives: V gene, J gene, clone size, D gene, CDR3 DNA, CDR3 protein. D genes are given only for firm matches. Rows give clone size only sometimes, using once, few, many, or a class for an expanded clone.

TRBV15	TRBJ1-2	.	.	TGTGCCACCAGCAAGCAGGGCACTTATGGCTACACCTTC	CATSKQGTYGYTF
TRBV11-2	TRBJ2-7	.	TRBD1	TGTGCCAGCAGCCCAAGCGGGACAGGGTCCTACGAGCAGTACTTC	CASSPSGTGSYEQYF
TRBV19	TRBJ2-7	.	.	TGTGCCAGTAGTACCTCACAGGAGGTGTCGTACTTC	CASSTSQEVSYF
TRBV5-1	TRBJ2-5	.	.	TGCGCCAGCAGCAGGGAAGTTCAAGAGACCCAGTACTTC	CASSREVQETQYF
TRBV6-2/TRBV6-3	TRBJ1-1	few	.	TGTGCCAGCAGCCGGAGGGACACTGAAGCTTTCTTT	CASSRRDTEAFF
TRBV19	TRBJ2-6	few	TRBD1	TGTGCCAGTAGTGTCTTGACAGGGGTAGGGGCCAACGTCCTGACTTTC	CASSVLTGVGANVLTF
TRBV27	TRBJ2-3	few	.	TGTGCCAGCAGTCCTGGACTGGGTTTTATGCAGTATTTT	CASSPGLGFMQYF
TRBV13	TRBJ2-6	.	.	TGTGCCAGCGGGTCCTCTGGGGCCAACGTCCTGACTTTC	CASGSSGANVLTF
TRBV6-2/TRBV6-3	TRBJ2-5	.	TRBD2	TGTGCCAGCAGTTACTCCTTCAGCGGGGCAGAGACCCAGTACTTC	CASSYSFSGAETQYF
TRBV19	TRBJ2-7	few	TRBD2	TGTGCCAGTAGTATCCGGGGGGGGGAATACTACGAGCAGTACTTC	CASSIRGGEYYEQYF
TRBV6-5	TRBJ2-1	.	TRBD2	TGTGCCAGCAGTTACTATAATAGTCCTAGCGGGGTCGATAAGCAGTTCTTC	CASSYYNSPSGVDKQFF
TRBV27	TRBJ2-7	.	TRBD2	TGTGCCAGCAGTTTACTAGCGGGAGCCTACGAGCAGTACTTC	CASSLLAGAYEQYF
TRBV29-1	TRBJ2-2	.	TRBD1	TGCAGCGTTGCGGCAGGGGGCCGGACCGGGGAGCTGTTTTTT	CSVAAGGRTGELFF
TRBV6-1	TRBJ1-3	.	TRBD1	TGTGCCAGCAGTGAAGGGACAGGAGAAGGAAACACCATATATTTT	CASSEGTGEGNTIYF
TRBV27	TRBJ2-6	.	.	TGTGCCAGCAGACCCGGACAGTGGGCTGGGGCCAACGTCCTGACTTTC	CASRPGQWAGANVLTF
TRBV27	TRBJ2-3	once	.	TGTGCCAGCAGTCAACAGGGATCCAGAGATACGCAGTATTTT	CASSQQGSRDTQYF
TRBV6-5	TRBJ2-7	.	TRBD1	TGTGCCAGCAGCGTCTCCGGGACAGGGAGTTACGAGCAGTACTTC	CASSVSGTGSYEQYF
TRBV10-3	TRBJ2-2	.	.	TGTGCCATCAGGGGTTCGAACACCGGGGAGCTGTTTTTT	CAIRGSNTGELFF
TRBV6-1	TRBJ1-1	once	.	TGTGCCAGCAGAGTCGACGGGAACACTGAAGCTTTCTTT	CASRVDGNTEAFF
TRBV6-5	TRBJ2-3	.	.	TGTGCCAGCAGTCCCGGTGCCCCGGATACGCAGTATTTT	CASSPGAPDTQYF
TRBV6-1	TRBJ2-7	.	TRBD1	TGTGCCAGCAAGAGGGTTTATGCCGACAGGGCCTACGAGCAGTACTTC	CASKRVYADRAYEQYF
TRBV27	TRBJ2-1	.	TRBD2	TGTGCCAGCAGCCCCCGATGGGGGGGGAGGGCCGGAGAGCAGTTCTTC	CASSPRWGGRAGEQFF
TRBV5-6	TRBJ2-7	.	TRBD1	TGTGCCAGCAAGGACAGGGGGCGTCTCTCCTACGAGCAGTACTTC	CASKDRGRLSYEQYF
TRBV28	TRBJ2-7	.	.	TGTGCCAGCAGTCAACAGGGCTACGAGCAGTACTTC	CASSQQGYEQYF
TRBV6-5	TRBJ1-4	.	TRBD1	TGTACCAGCAGCCGACAGGGGCGAATTGAAAAACTGTTTTTT	CTSSRQGRIEKLFF
TRBV6-1	TRBJ2-5	.	TRBD1	TGTGCCAGCAGTTCAGTCAGGGGGCCCGAGACCCAGTACTTC	CASSSVRGPETQYF
TRBV29-1	TRBJ1-4	few	TRBD1	TGCAGCGTTACGGACAGGGTCAAAGATAATGAAAAACTGTTTTTT	CSVTDRVKDNEKLFF
TRBV5-1	TRBJ2-7	.	TRBD2	TGCGCCAGCAGCCCTACTAGCGAGAGATATTACGAGCAGTACTTC	CASSPTSERYYEQYF
TRBV27	TRBJ2-3	.	.	TGTGCCAGCAGTTTGGAGGTCTCTAGCACAGATACGCAGTATTTT	CASSLEVSSTDTQYF
TRBV15	TRBJ2-5	.	.	TGTGCCACCAGCAGAGGGCCCCGGGTGGCCCAAGAGACCCAGTACTTC	CATSRGPRVAQETQYF
TRBV19	TRBJ2-7	.	.	TGTGCCAGTAGTATCCACTACGAGCAGTACTTC	CASSIHYEQYF
TRBV24-1	TRBJ2-2	.	.	TGTGCCACCAGTGATTCGTGGCGGGACACCGGGGAGCTGTTTTTT	CATSDSWRDTGELFF
TRBV6-5	TRBJ2-1	few	TRBD2	TGTGCCAGCAGCCGGGGACTAGCGGGAGAGGGTGAGCAGTTCTTC	CASSRGLAGEGEQFF
TRBV21-1	TRBJ2-1	.	.	TGTGCCAGCAGCAATCGGACGGGAGTTACTTACAATGAGCAGTTCTTC	CASSNRTGVTYNEQFF
TRBV29-1	TRBJ1-5	.	.	TGCAGCGCCAACACAGGGATAGGAAATCAGCCCCAGCATTTT	CSANTGIGNQPQHF
TRBV19	TRBJ2-3	.	.	TGTGCCAGTACCGGTGAAACAGATACGCAGTATTTT	CASTGETDTQYF
TRBV6-5	TRBJ2-5	.	.	TGTGCCAGCTGGGGGGAGACCCAGTACTTC	CASWGETQYF
TRBV15	TRBJ2-3	.	TRBD2	TGTGCCACCAGCAGAGGGGGTAGCGGGAGTACAGATACGCAGTATTTT	CATSRGGSGSTDTQYF
TRBV19	TRBJ1-5	.	.	TGTGCCAGTAGTATCTGGGGGGCGAGCAATCAGCCCCAGCATTTT	CASSIWGASNQPQHF
TRBV6-6	TRBJ1-5	.	.	TGTGCCAGCAGTGAAGGCGCAGAGGGGTTTCAGCCCCAGCATTTT	CASSEGAEGFQPQHF
TRBV12-3/TRBV12-4	TRBJ2-3	.	TRBD2	TGTGCCAGCAGTGCCGACGGTGGCGGGAGAACAGATACGCAGTATTTT	CASSADGGGRTDTQYF
TRBV6-5	TRBJ1-2	.	.	TGTGCCAGCAGTGGGCTCCGGGACAACTGGGGCTACACCTTC	CASSGLRDNWGYTF
TRBV12-3/TRBV12-4	TRBJ2-5	.	.	TGTGCCAGCAGTTTCCAGCAAGAGACCCAGTACTTC	CASSFQQETQYF
TRBV6-5	TRBJ1-2	once	TRBD1	TGTGCCAGCAGTGCCTCCGGGACAGCCTTGAGTTACACCTTC	CASSASGTALSYTF
TRBV18	TRBJ1-1	few	.	TGTGCCAGCTCACCACCTCGTCTTACAGCTCTTCCTGAAGCTTTCTTT	CASSPPRLTALPEAFF
TRBV19	TRBJ2-2	medium-sized	TRBD2	TGTGCCAGTAGTACCAGACTAGCCCTCCTGCTTTTT	CASSTRLALLLF
TRBV10-3	TRBJ2-1	.	TRBD1	TGTGCCATCAAGGGACAGGGGGATAATGAGCAGTTCTTC	CAIKGQGDNEQFF
TRBV19	TRBJ1-6	.	TRBD1	TGTGCCAGTCAGGGGGGGAAGCTGAATTCACCCCTCCACTTT	CASQGGKLNSPLHF
TRBV6-5	TRBJ2-7	.	.	TGTGCCAGCAGGCGCTCAGGGTATCTTTACGAGCAGTACTTC	CASRRSGYLYEQYF
TRBV12-3/TRBV12-4	TRBJ1-5	.	.	TGTGCCAGCAGTACGATGGGGGGGGGACAGCCCCAGCATTTT	CASSTMGGGQPQHF
TRBV5-6	TRBJ2-3	few	.	TGTGCCAGCAGCTTGTGGGGACGGAGCACAGATACGCAGTATTTT	CASSLWGRSTDTQYF
TRBV13	TRBJ2-5	few	TRBD2	TGTGCCAGCAGCTCATCTTCGGGGAGGGCTTCCCAAGAGACCCAGTACTTC	CASSSSSGRASQETQYF
TRBV6-6	TRBJ1-5	few	.	TGTGCCAGCAGTAGTCAGCTCAATCAGCCCCAGCATTTT	CASSSQLNQPQHF
TRBV27	TRBJ2-3	few	TRBD2	TGTGCCAGCAGTTTGGCGGGAGCAGCAGATACGCAGTATTTT	CASSLAGAADTQYF
TRBV10-3	TRBJ2-1	.	TRBD2	TGTGCCATCCGGAGCGGGAGCTCCTACAATGAGCAGTTCTTC	CAIRSGSSYNEQFF